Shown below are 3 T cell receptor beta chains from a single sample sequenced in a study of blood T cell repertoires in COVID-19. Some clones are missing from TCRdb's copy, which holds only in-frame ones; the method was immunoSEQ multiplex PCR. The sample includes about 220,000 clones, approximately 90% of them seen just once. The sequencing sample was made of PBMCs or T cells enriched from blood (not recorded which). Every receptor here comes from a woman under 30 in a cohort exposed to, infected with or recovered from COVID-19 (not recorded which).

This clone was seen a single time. In nucleotides, the CDR3 is TGTGCCAGCAGTACGAGTCTAGCGGGGGGGACCGGGGAGCAGTTCTTC. This gives the protein CASSTSLAGGTGEQFF. The chain links TRBV28 to TRBJ2-1, with 12 bases matching TRBD2. CDR3 size: 16 residues. The trim removed 5 bases at V and 10 bases at J, leaving 12 bases unmatched. Looked up from germline, CDR1 is MDHEN and CDR2 is SYDVKM.

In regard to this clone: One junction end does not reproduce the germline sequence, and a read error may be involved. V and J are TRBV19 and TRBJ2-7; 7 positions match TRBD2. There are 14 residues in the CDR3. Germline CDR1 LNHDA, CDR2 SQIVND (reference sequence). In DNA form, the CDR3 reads TGTGCCAGTAGTATCGGGGGAGGGTCCTTCGAGCAGTACTTC. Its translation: CASSIGGGSFEQYF.

The CDR3 region has the DNA TGCGCCAGCAGCTTGTCCGACAGTTGGAACACTGAAGCTTTCTTT. Protein sequence: CASSLSDSWNTEAFF. V is TRBV5-1 and J is TRBJ1-1, with a tentative D call TRBD1 (5 bases). Germline-derived CDR1 and CDR2 are SGHRS and YFSETQ. Trimming removed 1 base at V and 1 base at J, with 11 bases between. This CDR3 region has 15 residues. The full variable domain, its missing parts supplied by reference TRBV5-1 and TRBJ1-1, is KAGVTQTPRYLIKTRGQQVTLSCSPISGHRSVSWYQQTPGQGLQFLFEYFSETQRNKGNFPGRFSGRQFSNSRSEMNVSTLELGDSALYLCASSLSDSWNTEAFFGQGTRLTVV.